These 22 T cell receptor beta chains originate from one sample sequenced in a study of blood T cell repertoires in COVID-19. Produced via immunoSEQ multiplex PCR; TCRdb's table is partial and in-frame only. The table records 65,000 to 90,000 clones, 80% to 90% of them present only once. The material sequenced was peripheral blood. The source of these receptors is a man aged 80 or over with acute or convalescent COVID-19.

The chain joins TRBV30 to TRBJ2-5, with no clear D. Germline V gene lookup returns CDR1 GTSNPN and CDR2 SVGIG (reference sequence). Trimming cost V 4 bases and J 7 bases, with 19 bases left between them. This CDR3 has 14 residues. The CDR3, as DNA: TGTGCCTGGACCCCTGGTGAGTCGGTGAGGACCCAGTACTTC. Protein: CAWTPGESVRTQYF.

J is TRBJ2-6 and V is TRBV10-3, with 10 bases lining up with TRBD1. The CDR3 is 15 amino acids. The J segment lost 3 bases and the V segment lost 10 bases, leaving 6 bases of the junction unmatched. Germline V gives CDR1 ENHRY, CDR2 SYGVKD. The CDR3 DNA sequence: TGTGCCACGCGGGACAGGGGACTTGGGGCCAACGTCCTGACTTTC. Its translation is CATRDRGLGANVLTF.

The chain recombines TRBV11-2 with TRBJ2-7; D remains ambiguous. CDR1 is SGHAT, CDR2 FQNNGV, per germline. This CDR3 comprises 13 residues. V was trimmed by 1 base and J by 3 bases, leaving 7 bases between them. CDR3 protein: CASSLGQVYEQYF. The CDR3 nucleotides read TGTGCCAGCAGCTTAGGTCAGGTCTACGAGCAGTACTTC.

The CDR3 nucleotides read TGTGCCAGCAGCCCCTCACAGGGGAACACTGAAGCTTTCTTT. Protein product: CASSPSQGNTEAFF. The chain joins TRBV11-2 to TRBJ1-1, with TRBD1 as a possible D gene (6 bases). Germline CDR1 and CDR2: SGHAT and FQNNGV. V was cut by 5 bases and J by 1 base, with 11 bases left in between. The length of the CDR3 is 14 residues.

This clone was seen a single time. This sequence joins TRBV29-1 and TRBJ2-2, with TRBD1 as a possible D gene (6 bases). This CDR3 region has 11 residues. Germline V CDR1 and CDR2: SQVTM, ANQGSEA. Between the trimmed V and J ends, which lost 7 bases and 6 bases, there was a span of 9 bases. The CDR3 DNA sequence: TGCAGCGCAGGACAGTCCGGGGAGCTGTTTTTT. It specifies CSAGQSGELFF.

The rearrangement uses TRBV5-1 and TRBJ2-3; 11 nucleotides line up with TRBD2. Germline CDR1 reads SGHRS; CDR2 reads YFSETQ. J was trimmed by 4 bases and V by 3 bases; bases with no gene match: 4. The CDR3 is 15 residues long. In DNA, the CDR3 is TGCGCCAGCAGCTCCCTAGCGGGGGGCCCAGATACGCAGTATTTT. This gives the protein CASSSLAGGPDTQYF.

The chain joins TRBV5-6 to TRBJ1-5, with 9 positions matching TRBD1. Germline values: CDR1 SGHDT, CDR2 YYEEEE. Trimming took 4 bases from V and 4 from J; bases not matched to a gene: 6. This CDR3 has 15 residues. CDR3 sequence: CASSPGQGMNQPQHF. The CDR3 bases are TGTGCCAGCAGCCCTGGACAGGGGATGAATCAGCCCCAGCATTTT.

The chain is built from TRBV7-9 and TRBJ2-1, with D possibly being TRBD2 (6 bases). The CDR3 is 12 residues long. Germline CDR1 is SEHNR and CDR2 is FQNEAQ (reference sequence). The V and J ends lost 3 bases and 8 bases respectively, with 8 bases between them. The CDR3 protein is CASSFGGHEQFF. The CDR3 DNA is TGTGCCAGCAGCTTCGGAGGGCATGAGCAGTTCTTC.

The rearrangement links TRBV7-9 to TRBJ2-1; D possibly corresponds to TRBD2 (6 bases). CDR3 length: 16 residues. The germline CDR1 and CDR2 sequences are SEHNR and FQNEAQ (reference sequence). V was pared by 1 base and J by 6 bases, with 16 bases between. Here the CDR3 reads CASSLDGTEYSNEQFF. As DNA, the CDR3 is TGTGCCAGCAGCTTAGATGGGACTGAATATTCCAATGAGCAGTTCTTC.

Of note for this clone: The same CDR3 also results from other DNA sequences found in this sample. V and J are TRBV5-1 and TRBJ2-7, with 8 nucleotides matching TRBD1. V lost 3 bases to trimming and J lost 1 base; unmatched junction nucleotides: 6. Germline lookup yields CDR1 SGHRS and CDR2 YFSETQ. CDR3 size: 15 residues. The CDR3 loop reads CASSYGGTGSYEQYF. The CDR3 coding sequence is TGCGCCAGCAGCTATGGCGGGACAGGTTCCTACGAGCAGTACTTC.

V is TRBV6-5 and J is TRBJ1-2, with 7 bases fitting TRBD1. CDR3 length: 14 amino acids. The V segment lost 5 bases and the J segment 4 bases; nucleotides outside the gene matches: 7. Germline V gene sequence: CDR1 MNHEY, CDR2 SVGAGI. CDR3 residues: CASSKSGQRYGYTF. CDR3 DNA sequence: TGTGCCAGCAGTAAATCGGGACAGCGCTATGGCTACACCTTC.

The chain is built from TRBV5-1 and TRBJ1-2; possible D gene TRBD1, 6 bases. The CDR3 is 16 residues long. V shed 6 bases and J shed 8 bases, with 26 bases lying between them. Germline assignment: CDR1 SGHRS and CDR2 YFSETQ. The chain's CDR3 is CASTRGGAALGQGYTF. The CDR3 DNA follows: TGCGCCAGCACCCGGGGGGGGGCGGCTCTAGGTCAAGGCTACACCTTC.

The V and J genes are TRBV10-3 and TRBJ1-2, with a possible D match to TRBD1 (5 bases). Germline V gene sequence: CDR1 ENHRY, CDR2 SYGVKD. The V end lost 4 bases, the J end lost 6 bases, and 12 bases lay between the germline ends. CDR3 length: 13 amino acids. As DNA, the CDR3 is TGTGCCATCAGTGCCCGAGGGGAGGATGGCTACACCTTC. Residues: CAISARGEDGYTF.

This chain joins TRBV5-1 and TRBJ1-1; 9 bases map to TRBD1. V shed 5 bases, J shed 2 bases, and the junction held 10 bases outside the gene matches. The germline gives CDR1 SGHRS, CDR2 YFSETQ. The CDR3 is made up of 16 amino acids. As DNA, the CDR3 is TGCGCCAGCAGACAACAGGGGGCGCTTGCTAACACTGAAGCTTTCTTT. Protein: CASRQQGALANTEAFF.

The rearrangement uses TRBV7-2 and TRBJ2-7, with 11 bases that match TRBD1. Germline CDR1 SGHTA, CDR2 FQGNSA. The CDR3 contains 14 residues. V lost 0 bases, J lost 6 bases, and 1 base stayed unmatched. The CDR3 sequence: CASSLADRGREQYF. The CDR3 region has the DNA TGTGCCAGCAGCTTAGCGGACAGGGGGCGCGAGCAGTACTTC.

The rearrangement links TRBV11-2 to TRBJ1-5; D may be TRBD1 (6 bases). With 1 base removed from V and 3 bases from J, the gap between germline ends came to 13 bases. From germline, CDR1 is SGHAT and CDR2 FQNNGV. This CDR3 is 16 amino acids long. This CDR3 is CASSLGSGVLNQPQHF. CDR3 bases: TGTGCCAGCAGCTTAGGGTCAGGGGTACTCAATCAGCCCCAGCATTTT.

J is TRBJ2-1 and V is TRBV19, with D perhaps TRBD1 (6 bases). Trimming pared 3 bases from V and 9 bases from J, leaving 15 bases between. The germline V gene has CDR1 LNHDA and CDR2 SQIVND (reference sequence). The CDR3 length is 14 residues. In DNA, the CDR3 is TGTGCCAGTAGTATTCAGGGACATACGGGTGAGCAGTTCTTC. This codes for CASSIQGHTGEQFF.

This clone was counted only a few times. This chain connects TRBV3-1 (or the pseudogene TRBV3-2) to TRBJ2-2; TRBD2 might be the D (5 bases). Trimming removed 3 bases at V and 3 bases at J, with 11 bases between. The germline V gene has CDR1 LGHDT and CDR2 YNNKEL (reference sequence). This CDR3 has 15 residues. CDR3 amino acids: CASSQLGVDTGELFF. The CDR3 DNA reads TGTGCCAGCAGCCAGCTCGGGGTGGACACCGGGGAGCTGTTTTTT.

This clone was seen a single time. The V gene is TRBV7-9, the J gene TRBJ2-2, with TRBD1 matching over 9 bases. Germline trimming cut 5 bases from V and 5 bases from J; bases unmatched to any gene: 6. The CDR3 has 15 amino acids. Germline lookup yields CDR1 SEHNR and CDR2 FQNEAQ (reference sequence). CDR3 DNA sequence: TGTGCCAGCAGCCTAACAGGGGGCAAAACCGGGGAGCTGTTTTTT. Encoded protein: CASSLTGGKTGELFF.

The genes are TRBV7-3 and TRBJ1-5; TRBD1 is a possible D gene (5 bases). V was shortened by 1 base and J by 1 base, with 8 bases between the two germline ends. In germline, CDR1 is SGHTA, CDR2 FQGTGA. This CDR3 has 15 amino acids. The CDR3 bases are TGTGCCAGCAGCTTAAATGGGGCGAGCAATCAGCCCCAGCATTTT. It codes for CASSLNGASNQPQHF.

The sample holds a few counts of this clone. The rearrangement joins TRBV5-5 to TRBJ1-2, with 12 nucleotides matching TRBD1. This CDR3 comprises 17 residues. V was clipped by 0 bases and J by 5 bases; unmatched bases: 8. The germline V gene has CDR1 SGHKS and CDR2 YYEKEE (reference sequence). CDR3: CASSLDGTGGAWYGYTF. The CDR3 bases are TGTGCCAGCAGCTTGGATGGGACAGGGGGCGCGTGGTATGGCTACACCTTC.

This clone has just one count. The J gene is TRBJ2-3, the V gene TRBV10-3, with TRBD1 matching over 9 bases. This CDR3 region has 15 residues. In germline, CDR1 is ENHRY, CDR2 SYGVKD. The J segment lost 7 bases and the V segment lost 0 bases, leaving 5 bases of the junction unmatched. The CDR3 DNA follows: TGTGCCATCAGTGAGTCGGGGGACAGGGATCATACGCAGTATTTT. Translation gives CAISESGDRDHTQYF.